The T cell receptor beta chain described here comes from a study of Ad26.COV2.S vaccination and SARS-CoV-2 variants (TCRdb year 2021). Regarding the study in general: Vaccine-arm donors were drawn from COV1001, a multicentre, randomized, double-blind, placebo-controlled phase I-IIa trial of Ad26.COV2.S in healthy adults. The TCR-sequenced set comprised approximately 32 samples: some 20 Ad26.COV2.S vaccine recipients, 5 placebo recipients and 8 SARS-CoV-2 convalescent individuals. Ad26.COV2.S was administered intramuscularly at a dose of 5x10^10 or 1x10^11 viral particles, either as one shot or as two shots given 56 days apart. TCRbeta repertoire sequencing was used to assess the specificity and breadth of SARS-CoV-2-reactive T cell receptors after Ad26.COV2.S vaccination. Participants in the trial were split at random into five groups of five each, receiving low-dose or high-dose Ad26.COV2.S once or twice, or else placebo on both occasions. Investigators did not know the trial group allocation while performing experiments and assessing outcomes. Study-wide conclusions, independent of this receptor: The authors noted that total T cell responses may have been underestimated by the TCR breadth and depth analyses. Higher spike-specific TCR breadth was observed in Ad26.COV2.S recipients than in placebo recipients (P = 0.0014). Comparable non-spike TCR breadth was observed between vaccine and placebo recipients, consistent with only spike being contained in the vaccine. The study was not powered for comparison of responses between vaccine doses or regimens. After vaccination, spike-specific CD8+ and CD4+ T cell responses were reported to show substantial breadth.

The treatment or condition label for this specimen denotes: 15 to 20 received Ad26.COV2.S at low or high dose, single or two shots; 5 received placebo; per-sample allocation not given. Repertoires of vaccine and placebo recipients were sequenced from samples collected on day 63 after the first injection. Cohort 1b enrolled about two dozen adults aged 18-55 years at a single site in Boston, USA, between 29 July and 7 August 2020. Ad26.COV2.S was a replication-incompetent adenovirus type 26 vector expressing a prefusion-stabilized SARS-CoV-2 spike protein from the original Wuhan strain. TCRbeta CDR3 regions were sequenced with the immunoSEQ Assay. After extraction, genomic DNA underwent amplification by bias-controlled multiplex PCR, followed by high-throughput sequencing. Regarding the original processing steps: To quantify the absolute abundance of every unique TCRbeta CDR3 region, sequences were collapsed and filtered. T cell fraction was estimated by normalizing TCRbeta template counts to usable DNA, which was measured by amplifying reference genes present in all nucleated cells. Repertoire TCRs were annotated as SARS-CoV-2-specific by exact matching of V gene, CDR3 amino acid sequence and J gene to a known reactive TCR set. The reference SARS-CoV-2 TCR set was derived from MIRA and filtered for enrichment in COVID-19-positive ImmuneCODE repertoires, a step that removed public or cross-reactive TCRs. Using the MIRA antigens, annotated TCRs were further analysed by specific ORF or by position within an ORF. Breadth was defined as annotated unique rearrangements over total unique productive rearrangements; depth was the summed frequency of those rearrangements. Two-sided Wilcoxon rank-sum tests were used to compare TCR breadth between groups. The source is immuneACCESS, and TCRdb retained only in-frame sequences with V and J called. Part of the clones is not carried over; for the studies checked, unresolved V genes explain less than half of this, and the remainder is unexplained. D and trimming come from the DNA, and the V and J calls and clone size come from that table. This sample lists 500,000 or so clones; roughly nine tenths were detected once. Just over 2.5% of the sample rests with the top ten.

As concerns this clone: Its antigen is currently not known. Per-nucleotide qualities are absent, and no much larger clonotype sits a single base away.

V and J lose 3 bases and 4 bases, and a span of 13 bases separates them. Taken from the germline V gene, the CDR1 and CDR2 loops are SGHDT and YYEEEE. Counted from cysteine to phenylalanine, this CDR3 has 14 amino acids. The read is trimmed to its CDR3 DNA, 42 bases read in frame from base 1. The sequencing here drew on peripheral blood, taken in a trial of Ad26.COV2.S vaccine versus placebo. In this chain, TRBV5-6 is recombined with TRBJ2-5, and the D gene may be TRBD2, 6 bases matching. This sequence originates from a person aged 18-65 years who received the Ad26.COV2.S COVID-19 vaccine or a placebo. CDR3 region: CASSSPMEGETQYF. The base sequence is TGTGCCAGCAGCTCGCCCATGGAGGGAGAGACCCAGTACTTC.